These 5 T cell receptor beta chains were sequenced from one sample in a study of quantifying T cell responses using KT2 cells. Study summary: cDNA was made from DNase-treated RNA using alpha and beta constant primers.

A single-stranded UMI oligo with SP2 sequence was ligated to cDNA 3' ends. First-round PCR used 4 cycles and beta primers RC1.1 and RC1.2 covering TRBC1 and TRBC2. A single record per CDR3 protein comes from TCRdb applying MiXCR to the UMI-ligation and nested PCR reads. The sample yields around 50,000 distinct CDR3 sequences, around 10% seen once. Sample: PBMCs spiked with cells of the T cell clone KT2. These receptors were collected from a human donor.

In its sample, this clonotype was seen a few times. The chain links TRBV25-1 to TRBJ1-2; no clear D gene. The CDR3 has 15 amino acids. V gave up 5 bases and J gave up 7 bases, with 20 bases separating them. CDR1 and CDR2 from the germline V gene are MGHDK and SYGVNS. This CDR3 is CASSPLDSASSGYTF. The CDR3 DNA sequence: TGTGCCAGCAGTCCTCTGGACTCCGCCAGTAGTGGCTACACCTTC.

A few counts support this clonotype. The CDR3 here is CAISERGRPVDTQYF. DNA of the CDR3: TGTGCCATCAGTGAACGGGGGCGCCCGGTGGATACGCAGTATTTT. V is TRBV10-3 and J is TRBJ2-3; the D call may be TRBD1 or TRBD2 (6 bases each). Trimming took 3 bases from V and 6 from J, leaving 16 bases between them. CDR1 ENHRY and CDR2 SYGVKD come from the germline V gene. This CDR3 spans 15 amino acids.

The sample holds a few counts of this clonotype. This chain links TRBV12-3 or TRBV12-4 with TRBJ2-5; 8 positions match TRBD1. This CDR3 spans 14 amino acids. The V segment lost 5 bases and the J segment 1 base; nucleotides outside the gene matches: 3. As DNA, the CDR3 is TGTGCCAGCAGTCCGGGACAGGTCCAAGAGACCCAGTACTTC. Translation: CASSPGQVQETQYF.

This clonotype was counted many times. V gene TRBV7-9 combines with J gene TRBJ2-1; 10 bases are a match to TRBD2. V lost 7 bases and J lost 0; bases outside the gene matches: 6. Germline CDR1 reads SEHNR; CDR2 reads FQNEAQ (reference sequence). This CDR3 is built from 16 residues. CDR3 loop: CASTGAGGSSYNEQFF. The CDR3 DNA is TGTGCCAGCACCGGAGCGGGGGGGAGCTCCTACAATGAGCAGTTCTTC.

This clonotype was seen only a few times. The chain has TRBV20-1 and TRBJ2-3; TRBD2 matches at 11 bases. Germline V gene sequence: CDR1 DFQATT, CDR2 SNEGSKA (reference sequence). The CDR3 covers 16 residues. V was clipped by 4 bases and J by 3 bases; unmatched bases: 9. The CDR3 spells CSAKTPTSGETDTQYF. The CDR3 nucleotides read TGCAGTGCTAAGACCCCGACTAGCGGGGAGACAGATACGCAGTATTTT.